The present TCR beta chain was sequenced within a study of T cells in Graves' hyperthyroidism and ophthalmopathy. The CDR3 is 13 amino acids. Germline lookup yields CDR1 SQVTM and CDR2 ANQGSEA. V lost 7 bases and J lost 1, with 13 bases in between. Findings and limits, study-wide: Blood also showed most of the thyroid clonotypes that were expanded above 0.001. Using 13 V-J features, a model discriminated ophthalmopathy from stable hyperthyroidism.

Graves' hyperthyroidism is called stable when ophthalmopathy does not progress within 18 months. The study enrolled patients aged 18 to 65 with newly diagnosed hyperthyroidism of under 2 months' duration. What was amplified from RNA transcripts were TCR beta CDR3 regions. HTBI primers were used for first-round RT-PCR of the TCR CDR3. TCRdb reanalysed the multiplex PCR reads using MiXCR and keeps one entry per CDR3 protein. The data contain hundreds of thousands of distinct CDR3 sequences, 46% of them seen just once; the ten biggest clones take up approximately 8.2%. Turning to this clonotype: Its antigen is still unknown.

Sequencing was done on a sample of peripheral blood or thyroid tissue (not recorded which). The clonotype comes from a young woman with Graves' hyperthyroidism. This chain joins TRBV29-1 and TRBJ1-1, with D possibly being TRBD1 (6 bases). The CDR3: CSGNRAKNTEAFF. The CDR3 DNA is TGCAGCGGAAACAGGGCCAAGAACACTGAAGCTTTCTTT.